These T cell receptor beta chains were read from a single sample in a study of blood T cell repertoires in COVID-19. Profiling relied on immunoSEQ multiplex PCR, and the TCRdb table lists in-frame clones only, not all of them. The sample has some 350,000 clones, approximately 89% seen once; the top ten hold 5.3%. The sequenced material came from PBMCs or T cells enriched from blood (not recorded which). These receptor sequences come from a woman in her twenties or thirties who had recovered from COVID-19. Each CDR3 is given with its conserved first and last residue. A D gene is named only where the DNA matches it firmly. Rows may omit the clone size; those that give it use once, few, many or a size class.

CDR3aa	CDR3nt	len	v_gene	j_gene	d_gene	abundance
CASSHAGSNEQFF	TGCGCCAGCAGTCATGCAGGGTCCAATGAGCAGTTCTTC	13	TRBV23-1	TRBJ2-1	NA	NA
CASSPDSSFQPQHF	TGTGCCAGCAGCCCAGACTCTAGCTTTCAGCCCCAGCATTTT	14	TRBV7-8	TRBJ1-5	NA	NA
CASSGTGEVNTEAFF	TGCGCCAGCAGCGGAACAGGGGAGGTGAACACTGAAGCTTTCTTT	15	TRBV5-1	TRBJ1-1	TRBD1	NA
CASSIVSSGELFF	TGTGCCAGTAGTATAGTGTCCTCCGGGGAGCTGTTTTTT	13	TRBV19	TRBJ2-2	NA	NA
CASARGLNSPLHF	TGTGCCAGCGCCAGGGGGTTAAATTCACCCCTCCACTTT	13	TRBV2	TRBJ1-6	TRBD1	NA
CASSHRDAAGGYTF	TGTGCCAGTAGTCATCGAGACGCTGCGGGTGGCTACACCTTC	14	TRBV19	TRBJ1-2	NA	NA
CASSLTPGGEIYGYTF	TGTGCCAGCAGCTTGACCCCGGGCGGGGAAATCTATGGCTACACCTTC	16	TRBV5-8	TRBJ1-2	NA	NA
CASSPTRNEQFF	TGTGCCAGCAGCCCTACCCGTAATGAGCAGTTCTTC	12	TRBV12-3/TRBV12-4	TRBJ2-1	NA	NA
CASSLEGIQPQHF	TGTGCCAGCAGCTTGGAGGGGATTCAGCCCCAGCATTTT	13	TRBV5-4	TRBJ1-5	NA	NA
CASSQGNNYEQYF	TGCGCCAGCAGCCAAGGCAACAACTACGAGCAGTACTTC	13	TRBV4-1	TRBJ2-7	NA	NA
CASSQAQDSGNTIYF	TGTGCCAGCAGCCAAGCCCAGGACTCTGGAAACACCATATATTTT	15	TRBV3-1/TRBV3-2	TRBJ1-3	NA	NA
CASSPIKGDNEKLFF	TGTGCCAGCTCACCTATCAAGGGGGATAATGAAAAACTGTTTTTT	15	TRBV18	TRBJ1-4	NA	NA
CASSRGQAGTEAFF	TGCGCCAGCAGCCGGGGACAGGCGGGGACTGAAGCTTTCTTT	14	TRBV4-3	TRBJ1-1	TRBD1	NA
CASSYAGTTNTGELFF	TGTGCCAGCAGTTACGCCGGGACTACAAACACCGGGGAGCTGTTTTTT	16	TRBV6-5	TRBJ2-2	TRBD2	NA
CASSRGFRQPQHF	TGTGCCAGCAGCAGGGGTTTTCGGCAGCCCCAGCATTTT	13	TRBV7-2	TRBJ1-5	NA	NA
CASRRRGASGSYGYTF	TGTGCCAGTAGGAGACGGGGGGCGAGCGGGAGCTATGGCTACACCTTC	16	TRBV19	TRBJ1-2	NA	NA
CASSSQGGNYGYTF	TGTGCCAGTAGCTCACAGGGCGGCAACTATGGCTACACCTTC	14	TRBV19	TRBJ1-2	NA	NA
CASIWTGRVTEAFF	TGTGCCAGTATCTGGACAGGGCGAGTTACTGAAGCTTTCTTT	14	TRBV19	TRBJ1-1	TRBD1	NA
CASSYSSTRRQETQYF	TGTGCCAGCAGTTACTCGAGTACGCGGCGCCAAGAGACCCAGTACTTC	16	TRBV6-5	TRBJ2-5	NA	NA
CASSLGAGGNTEAFF	TGTGCCAGCAGCTTAGGGGCCGGGGGGAACACTGAAGCTTTCTTT	15	TRBV11-2	TRBJ1-1	NA	NA
CASSWAGPQDTEAFF	TGTGCCAGCAGCTGGGCGGGGCCCCAGGACACTGAAGCTTTCTTT	15	TRBV5-5	TRBJ1-1	NA	NA
CASSEGRITDTQYF	TGTGCCAGCAGTGAGGGCAGAATCACAGATACGCAGTATTTT	14	TRBV28	TRBJ2-3	NA	once
CASSLGLAGGTDTQYF	TGTGCCAGCAGCTTAGGGCTAGCGGGGGGCACAGATACGCAGTATTTT	16	TRBV7-3	TRBJ2-3	TRBD2	NA
CASSLGQGYGQPQHF	TGTGCCAGCAGCCTGGGACAGGGGTACGGTCAGCCCCAGCATTTT	15	TRBV9	TRBJ1-5	TRBD1	NA
CATHAGGARDTQYF	TGCGCCACCCATGCCGGGGGGGCTAGAGATACGCAGTATTTT	14	TRBV10-2	TRBJ2-3	TRBD2	many
CASSEPERGAKDEQFF	TGTGCCAGCAGCGAGCCCGAGCGGGGGGCTAAGGATGAGCAGTTCTTC	16	TRBV9	TRBJ2-1	TRBD2	NA
CASSLGAGRYTGELFF	TGTGCCAGCAGCTTAGGAGCGGGACGGTACACCGGGGAGCTGTTTTTT	16	TRBV7-8	TRBJ2-2	TRBD2	few
CASSVGGHTRLPYNEQFF	TGTGCCAGCAGCGTAGGGGGACACACCCGTTTACCCTACAATGAGCAGTTCTTC	18	TRBV9	TRBJ2-1	NA	NA
CASWERGGNNEQFF	TGTGCCAGTTGGGAACGGGGGGGCAACAATGAGCAGTTCTTC	14	TRBV19	TRBJ2-1	TRBD2	NA
CASSVRTGNSPLHF	TGTGCCAGCTCAGTCCGGACAGGGAATTCACCCCTCCACTTT	14	TRBV19	TRBJ1-6	TRBD1	NA
CATPLTENYGYTF	TGTGCCACCCCGTTGACAGAGAACTATGGCTACACCTTC	13	TRBV6-5	TRBJ1-2	NA	NA
CATSFYREGTEAFF	TGTGCCACTTCGTTTTACAGGGAGGGCACTGAAGCTTTCTTT	14	TRBV6-5	TRBJ1-1	NA	NA
CASSPGAGGNAGELFF	TGTGCCAGCAGCCCTGGAGCGGGGGGGAATGCTGGGGAGCTGTTTTTT	16	TRBV7-2	TRBJ2-2	TRBD2	NA
CASAGTGWGMDTGELFF	TGCGCCAGCGCCGGGACAGGGTGGGGAATGGACACCGGGGAGCTGTTTTTT	17	TRBV10-2	TRBJ2-2	TRBD1	NA
CASSPVPDYQETQYF	TGTGCCAGCTCACCCGTGCCAGACTACCAAGAGACCCAGTACTTC	15	TRBV18	TRBJ2-5	NA	NA
CASSESGSGETGELFF	TGCGCCAGCAGTGAGTCGGGGTCGGGGGAGACCGGGGAGCTGTTTTTT	16	TRBV10-2	TRBJ2-2	NA	few
CASRPRQGSNQPQHF	TGTGCAAGTCGCCCAAGACAGGGGAGCAATCAGCCCCAGCATTTT	15	TRBV12-2	TRBJ1-5	NA	NA
CASTPVTGSYEQYF	TGTGCCAGCACCCCCGTGACAGGGTCCTACGAGCAGTACTTC	14	TRBV28	TRBJ2-7	TRBD1	NA
CASSLAGDLGEQYF	TGTGCCAGCAGTTTAGCGGGGGACCTGGGGGAGCAGTACTTC	14	TRBV28	TRBJ2-7	TRBD2	NA
CASSLGGGLNTGELFF	TGCGCCAGCAGCTTGGGTGGCGGTCTCAACACCGGGGAGCTGTTTTTT	16	TRBV5-1	TRBJ2-2	NA	NA
CSVGQGLETGELFF	TGCAGCGTTGGACAGGGGCTAGAAACCGGGGAGCTGTTTTTT	14	TRBV29-1	TRBJ2-2	TRBD1	NA
CASSTPGTVSQETQYF	TGTGCCAGCAGCACTCCCGGGACAGTGTCCCAAGAGACCCAGTACTTC	16	TRBV11-2	TRBJ2-5	TRBD1	NA
CASRPDKNTEAFF	TGTGCCAGCAGGCCGGACAAGAACACTGAAGCTTTCTTT	13	TRBV28	TRBJ1-1	NA	NA
CASSRERADSGNTIYF	TGCGCCAGCAGCCGGGAAAGGGCCGACTCTGGAAACACCATATATTTT	16	TRBV5-1	TRBJ1-3	NA	NA
CASSLPPRGTYGYTF	TGTGCCAGCAGCTTACCCCCTCGGGGGACCTATGGCTACACCTTC	15	TRBV13	TRBJ1-2	NA	NA
CATSRDLGSGYEKLFF	TGTGCCACCAGCAGAGATCTGGGATCGGGGTATGAAAAACTGTTTTTT	16	TRBV15	TRBJ1-4	NA	NA
CATSDVTVNYGYTF	TGTGCCACCAGTGATGTGACAGTTAACTATGGCTACACCTTC	14	TRBV24-1	TRBJ1-2	NA	NA
CASSIGKGVLAKNIQYF	TGTGCCAGTAGTATAGGGAAGGGAGTACTAGCCAAAAACATTCAGTACTTC	17	TRBV19	TRBJ2-4	NA	NA
CASSPQTGRHSYEQYF	TGTGCCAGCAGCCCCCAGACAGGGCGTCACTCCTACGAGCAGTACTTC	16	TRBV7-9	TRBJ2-7	TRBD1	NA
CASSSGGPTYNSPLHF	TGCGCCAGCAGCTCGGGGGGGCCCACCTATAATTCACCCCTCCACTTT	16	TRBV5-1	TRBJ1-6	NA	NA
CASSRWGDQPQHF	TGTGCCAGCAGCCGATGGGGAGACCAGCCCCAGCATTTT	13	TRBV5-5	TRBJ1-5	NA	NA
CASSLDVGGETQYF	TGCGCCAGCAGCTTGGATGTGGGAGGGGAGACCCAGTACTTC	14	TRBV5-1	TRBJ2-5	TRBD2	NA